This TCR beta chain originates from a study of blood T cell repertoires in COVID-19. Whole-study context: COVID-19 samples collected from the United States, Italy and Spain covered acute and convalescent phases. T cells, B-cell-depleted T cells, or PBMCs provided the cDNA or gDNA that served as material.

In the original processing: Amplification with reference gene primers provided the estimates of nucleated cell counts. Clones were read by immunoSEQ multiplex PCR, and TCRdb kept only the in-frame ones, dropping some. V and J calls and clone size are copied from that table; D and trimming were computed from the DNA. This table has 110,000 or so clones, roughly 81% appearing once. V lost 8 bases and J lost 6; bases outside the gene matches: 9. Germline-derived CDR1 and CDR2 are SQVTM and ANQGSEA. This CDR3 spans 15 amino acids. Sequenced input: peripheral blood. This rearrangement joins TRBV29-1 to TRBJ2-3; 15 positions match TRBD2. The source is a man aged 35-49 years with acute or convalescent COVID-19. The CDR3 protein is CSWTSGGARSDTQYF. The CDR3 DNA sequence: TGCAGCTGGACTAGCGGGGGGGCCCGGTCGGATACGCAGTATTTT.